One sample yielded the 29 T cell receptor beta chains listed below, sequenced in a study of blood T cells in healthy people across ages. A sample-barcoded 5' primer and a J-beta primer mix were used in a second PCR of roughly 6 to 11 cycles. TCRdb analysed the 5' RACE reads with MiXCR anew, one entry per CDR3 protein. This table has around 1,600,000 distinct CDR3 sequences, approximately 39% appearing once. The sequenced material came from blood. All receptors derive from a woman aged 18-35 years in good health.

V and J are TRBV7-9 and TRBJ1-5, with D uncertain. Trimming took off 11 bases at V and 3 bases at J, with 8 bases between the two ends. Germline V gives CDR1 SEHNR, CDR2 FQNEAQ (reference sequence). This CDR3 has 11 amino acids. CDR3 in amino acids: CAAGFNQPQHF. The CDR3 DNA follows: TGTGCCGCGGGTTTCAATCAGCCCCAGCATTTT.

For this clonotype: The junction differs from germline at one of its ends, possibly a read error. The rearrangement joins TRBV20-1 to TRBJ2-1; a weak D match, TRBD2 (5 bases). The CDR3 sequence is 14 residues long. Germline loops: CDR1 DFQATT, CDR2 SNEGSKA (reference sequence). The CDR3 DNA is TGCAGTGCGGGGAGCCCGACTGGCCACAATGAGCAGTTCTTT. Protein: CSAGSPTGHNEQFF.

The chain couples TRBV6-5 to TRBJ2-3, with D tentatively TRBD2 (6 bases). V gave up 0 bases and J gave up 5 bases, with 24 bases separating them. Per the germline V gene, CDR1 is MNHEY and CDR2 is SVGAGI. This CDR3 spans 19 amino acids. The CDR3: CASSYSNFGLARRIDTQYF. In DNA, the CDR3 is TGTGCCAGCAGTTACTCGAATTTTGGGCTAGCGAGGAGAATAGATACGCAGTATTTT.

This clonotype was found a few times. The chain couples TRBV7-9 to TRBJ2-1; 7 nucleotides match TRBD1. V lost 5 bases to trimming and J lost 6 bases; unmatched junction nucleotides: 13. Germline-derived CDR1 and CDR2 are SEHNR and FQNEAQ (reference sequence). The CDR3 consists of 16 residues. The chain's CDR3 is CASSPYTGVGPNEQFF. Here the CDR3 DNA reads TGTGCCAGCAGCCCGTATACAGGGGTGGGCCCCAATGAGCAGTTCTTC.

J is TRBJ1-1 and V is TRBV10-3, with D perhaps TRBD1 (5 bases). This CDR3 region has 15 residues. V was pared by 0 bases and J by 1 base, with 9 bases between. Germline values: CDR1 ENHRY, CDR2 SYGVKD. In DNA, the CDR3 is TGTGCCATCAGTGAGTCCCGGGACGGGAACACTGAAGCTTTCTTT. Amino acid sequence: CAISESRDGNTEAFF.

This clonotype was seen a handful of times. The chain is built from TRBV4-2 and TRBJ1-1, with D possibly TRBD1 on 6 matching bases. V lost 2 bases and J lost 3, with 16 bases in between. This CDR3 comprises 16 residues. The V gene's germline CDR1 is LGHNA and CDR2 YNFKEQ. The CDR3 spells CASSQIKTGMDTEAFF. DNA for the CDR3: TGTGCCAGCAGCCAAATTAAGACAGGAATGGACACTGAAGCTTTCTTT.

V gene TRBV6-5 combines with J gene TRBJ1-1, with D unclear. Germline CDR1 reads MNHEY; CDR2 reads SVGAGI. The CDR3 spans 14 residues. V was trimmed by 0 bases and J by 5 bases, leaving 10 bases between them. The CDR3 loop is CASSYSIRETEAFF. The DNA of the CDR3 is TGTGCCAGCAGTTACTCGATAAGGGAAACTGAAGCTTTCTTT.

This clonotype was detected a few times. In nucleotides, the CDR3 is TGTGCCAGCAGCTTGGGGACCACGGGACAGGGGTATGGCTACACCTTC. Amino acid sequence: CASSLGTTGQGYGYTF. The chain joins TRBV7-9 to TRBJ1-2, with 10 bases fitting TRBD1. The CDR3 has 16 amino acids. The germline V gene has CDR1 SEHNR and CDR2 FQNEAQ (reference sequence). Losses at the gene ends were 3 bases for V and 5 bases for J; bases not matched to a gene: 9. The full variable domain, with the rest looked up from reference TRBV7-9 and TRBJ1-2, is DTGVSQNPRHKITKRGQNVTFRCDPISEHNRLYWYRQTLGQGPEFLTYFQNEAQLEKSRLLSDRFSAERPKGSFSTLEIQRTEQGDSAMYLCASSLGTTGQGYGYTFGSGTRLTVV.

For the CDR3, the DNA is TGTGCCAGCAGTACCCGGGAACGGGTCGAGTACTTC. It yields the protein CASSTRERVEYF. The rearrangement uses TRBV27 and TRBJ2-7; D possibly corresponds to TRBD2 (5 bases). This CDR3 region has 12 residues. CDR1 is MNHEY, CDR2 SMNVEV, per germline (reference sequence). Trimming shortened V by 5 bases and J by 11 bases, and 16 bases separated the two germline ends.

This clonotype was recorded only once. In DNA, the CDR3 is TGTGCCACCAGCAGAGATAGGGCGGGGGGGGGCAATCAGCCCCAGCATTTT. Translating gives CATSRDRAGGGNQPQHF. This chain joins TRBV15 and TRBJ1-5, with a weak D call TRBD1 (5 bases). Germline CDR1 reads LNHNV; CDR2 reads YYDKDF (reference sequence). Trimming removed 0 bases from V and 2 bases from J, with 14 bases in between. The CDR3 contains 17 residues.

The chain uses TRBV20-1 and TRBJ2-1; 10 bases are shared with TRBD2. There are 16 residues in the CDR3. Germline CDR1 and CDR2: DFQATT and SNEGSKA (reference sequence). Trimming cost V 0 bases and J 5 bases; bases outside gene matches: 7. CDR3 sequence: CSARDITSGIHNEQFF. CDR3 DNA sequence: TGCAGTGCTAGAGATATAACTAGCGGGATACACAATGAGCAGTTCTTC.

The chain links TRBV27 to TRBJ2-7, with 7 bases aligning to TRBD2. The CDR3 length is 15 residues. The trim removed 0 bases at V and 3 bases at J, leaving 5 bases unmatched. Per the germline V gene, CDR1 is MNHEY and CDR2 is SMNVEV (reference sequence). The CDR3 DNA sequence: TGTGCCAGCAGTTTATCTTCTGCGGGGGTCTACGAGCAGTACTTC. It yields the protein CASSLSSAGVYEQYF.

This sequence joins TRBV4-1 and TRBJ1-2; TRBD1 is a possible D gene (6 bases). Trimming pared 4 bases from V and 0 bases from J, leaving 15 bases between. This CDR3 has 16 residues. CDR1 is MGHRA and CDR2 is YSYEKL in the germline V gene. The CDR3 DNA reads TGCGCCAGCAGCCCCATTGGGAGGGGGGCTAACTATGGCTACACCTTC. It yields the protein CASSPIGRGANYGYTF.

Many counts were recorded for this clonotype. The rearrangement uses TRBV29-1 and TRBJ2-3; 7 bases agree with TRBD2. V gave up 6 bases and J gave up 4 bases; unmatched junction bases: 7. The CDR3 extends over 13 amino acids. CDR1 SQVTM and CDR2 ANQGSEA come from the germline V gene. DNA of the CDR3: TGCAGCGTAGCGGGACGAGCGGCAGATACGCAGTATTTT. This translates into CSVAGRAADTQYF.

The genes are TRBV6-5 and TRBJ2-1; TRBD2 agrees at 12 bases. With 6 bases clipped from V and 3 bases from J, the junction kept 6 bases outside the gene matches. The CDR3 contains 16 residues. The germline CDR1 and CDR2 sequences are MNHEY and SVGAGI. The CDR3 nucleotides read TGTGCCAGCAGGAGGACTAGCGGGAATTTCTACAATGAGCAGTTCTTC. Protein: CASRRTSGNFYNEQFF.

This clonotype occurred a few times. The CDR3 DNA is TGTGCCAGCAGCAGTTCTACAGGGATATCACCCCTCCACTTT. Encoded protein: CASSSSTGISPLHF. The chain is built from TRBV5-5 and TRBJ1-6; D might be TRBD1 (6 bases). The CDR3 has 14 residues. Trimming pared 4 bases from V and 10 bases from J, leaving 15 bases between. Germline V lookup: CDR1 SGHKS, CDR2 YYEKEE (reference sequence). The variable domain in full, completed from reference TRBV5-5 and TRBJ1-6, reads DAGVTQSPTHLIKTRGQQVTLRCSPISGHKSVSWYQQVLGQGPQFIFQYYEKEERGRGNFPDRFSARQFPNYSSELNVNALLLGDSALYLCASSSSTGISPLHFGNGTRLTVT.

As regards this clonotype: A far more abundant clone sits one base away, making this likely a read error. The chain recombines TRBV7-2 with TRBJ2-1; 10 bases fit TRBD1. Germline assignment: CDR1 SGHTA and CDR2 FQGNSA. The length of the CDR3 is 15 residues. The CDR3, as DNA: TGTGCCAGCAGCTTAGGACAGGGGGCCTACATTGAGCAGTTCTTC. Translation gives CASSLGQGAYIEQFF. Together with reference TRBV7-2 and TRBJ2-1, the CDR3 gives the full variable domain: GAGVSQSPSNKVTEKGKDVELRCDPISGHTALYWYRQSLGQGLEFLIYFQGNSAPDKSGLPSDRFSAERTGGSVSTLTIQRTQQEDSAVYLCASSLGQGAYIEQFFGPGTRLTVL.

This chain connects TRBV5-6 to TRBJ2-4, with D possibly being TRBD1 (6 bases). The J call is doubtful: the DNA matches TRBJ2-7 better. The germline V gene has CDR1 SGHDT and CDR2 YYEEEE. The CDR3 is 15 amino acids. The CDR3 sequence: CASSLDRDKDYEQYF. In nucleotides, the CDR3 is TGTGCCAGCAGCTTGGACCGGGACAAAGACTACGAGCAGTACTTC.

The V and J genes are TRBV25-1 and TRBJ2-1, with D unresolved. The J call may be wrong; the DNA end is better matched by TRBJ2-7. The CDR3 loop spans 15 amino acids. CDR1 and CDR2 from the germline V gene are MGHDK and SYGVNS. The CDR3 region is CASPNRPISYNEQYF. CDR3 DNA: TGTGCCAGTCCGAACCGCCCAATTTCCTACAATGAGCAGTACTTC.

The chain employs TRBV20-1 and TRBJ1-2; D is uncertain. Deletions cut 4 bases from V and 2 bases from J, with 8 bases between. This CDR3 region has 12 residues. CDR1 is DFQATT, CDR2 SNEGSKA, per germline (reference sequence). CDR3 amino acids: CSAKTHNYGYTF. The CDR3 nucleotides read TGCAGTGCTAAGACACACAACTATGGCTACACCTTC.

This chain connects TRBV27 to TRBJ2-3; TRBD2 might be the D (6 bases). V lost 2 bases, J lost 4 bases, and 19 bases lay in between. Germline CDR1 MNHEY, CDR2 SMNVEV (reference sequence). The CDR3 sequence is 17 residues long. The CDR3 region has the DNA TGTGCCAGCAGTTTAGGGTTTTCGGGAGTAGGGCCAGATACGCAGTATTTT. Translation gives CASSLGFSGVGPDTQYF.

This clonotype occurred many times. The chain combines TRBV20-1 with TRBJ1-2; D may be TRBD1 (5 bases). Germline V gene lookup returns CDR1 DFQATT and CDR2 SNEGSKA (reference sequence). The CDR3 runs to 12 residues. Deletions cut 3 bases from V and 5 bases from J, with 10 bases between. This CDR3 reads CSARTEPYGYTF. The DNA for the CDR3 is TGCAGTGCTAGGACAGAACCTTATGGCTACACCTTC.

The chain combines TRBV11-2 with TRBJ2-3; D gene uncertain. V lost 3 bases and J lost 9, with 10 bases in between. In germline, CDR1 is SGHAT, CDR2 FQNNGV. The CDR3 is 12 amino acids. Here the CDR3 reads CASSFTPATQYF. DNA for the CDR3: TGTGCCAGCAGCTTTACACCGGCCACGCAGTATTTT.

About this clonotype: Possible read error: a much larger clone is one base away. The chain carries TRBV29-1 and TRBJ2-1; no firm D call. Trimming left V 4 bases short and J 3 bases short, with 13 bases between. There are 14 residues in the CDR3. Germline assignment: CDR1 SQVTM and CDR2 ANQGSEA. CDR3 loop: CSVVAWSFYNEQFF. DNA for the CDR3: TGCAGCGTTGTGGCCTGGAGTTTCTACAATGAGCAGTTCTTC.

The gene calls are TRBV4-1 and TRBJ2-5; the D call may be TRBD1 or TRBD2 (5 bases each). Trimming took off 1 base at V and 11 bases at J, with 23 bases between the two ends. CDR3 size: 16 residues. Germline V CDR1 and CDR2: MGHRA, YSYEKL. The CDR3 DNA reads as TGCGCCAGCAGCCAAGGCTCCTTCGGGACCCACTCAGGGCAGTACTTC. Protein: CASSQGSFGTHSGQYF.

The CDR3 nucleotides are TGCAGTGGTTCGGGACTAACATTGAGCGAGCAGTACTTC. It yields the protein CSGSGLTLSEQYF. The V gene is TRBV20-1, the J gene TRBJ2-7; TRBD2 matches at 7 bases. V lost 7 bases, J lost 6 bases, and 12 bases stayed unmatched. CDR1 is DFQATT, CDR2 SNEGSKA, per germline (reference sequence). The CDR3 contains 13 residues.

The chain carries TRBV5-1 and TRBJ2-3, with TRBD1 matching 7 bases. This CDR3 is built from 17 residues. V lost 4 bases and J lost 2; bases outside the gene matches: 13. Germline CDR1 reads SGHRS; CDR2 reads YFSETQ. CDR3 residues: CASSLTNFGTDTDTQYF. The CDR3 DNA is TGCGCCAGCAGCCTTACTAATTTTGGGACAGACACAGATACGCAGTATTTT. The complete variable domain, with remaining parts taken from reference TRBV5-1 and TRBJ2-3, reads KAGVTQTPRYLIKTRGQQVTLSCSPISGHRSVSWYQQTPGQGLQFLFEYFSETQRNKGNFPGRFSGRQFSNSRSEMNVSTLELGDSALYLCASSLTNFGTDTDTQYFGPGTRLTVL.

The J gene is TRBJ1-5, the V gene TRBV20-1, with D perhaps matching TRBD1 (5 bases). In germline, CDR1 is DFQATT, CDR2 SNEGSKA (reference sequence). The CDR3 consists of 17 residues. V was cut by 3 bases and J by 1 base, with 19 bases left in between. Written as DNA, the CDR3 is TGCAGTGCTAGTGTCCTGGCCCGGGGCCGGAGCAATCAGCCCCAGCATTTT. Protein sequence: CSASVLARGRSNQPQHF.

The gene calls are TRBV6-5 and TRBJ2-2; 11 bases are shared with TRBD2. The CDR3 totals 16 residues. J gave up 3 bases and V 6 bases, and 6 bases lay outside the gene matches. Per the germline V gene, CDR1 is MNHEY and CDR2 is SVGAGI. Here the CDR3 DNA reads TGTGCCAGCAGGATTAGCGGGGGGGCCTACACCGGGGAGCTGTTTTTT. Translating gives CASRISGGAYTGELFF.